The following is a T cell receptor (beta chain) sequence with its context. The data were obtained in a study of blood T cell repertoires in COVID-19. Study-level information: The United States, Italy and Spain provided the acute and convalescent COVID-19 samples. Sample material is recorded as cDNA or gDNA derived from T cells, B-cell-depleted T cells, or PBMCs.

In the original analysis: Amplification of reference gene primers was used by the study to estimate nucleated cell counts. Data came from immunoSEQ multiplex PCR; TCRdb stores just in-frame clones and leaves some out. For V, J and clone size, that table is used; D and trimming come from the DNA. The table lists 55,000 to 65,000 clones, 91% of them singletons. Germline V CDR1 and CDR2: SGDLS, YYNGEE. V was clipped by 3 bases and J by 7 bases; unmatched bases: 11. The CDR3 is made up of 16 amino acids. This clonotype was sampled from a human donor in a cohort sampled during active COVID-19. The chain has TRBV9 and TRBJ2-7; 12 bases match TRBD1. The sequencing input was peripheral blood. The DNA for the CDR3 is TGTGCCAGCAGCGATACTCCGGGACAGGGGGCTCAGGAGCAGTACTTC. Encoded protein: CASSDTPGQGAQEQYF. Full variable domain (missing parts from reference TRBV9 and TRBJ2-7): DSGVTQTPKHLITATGQRVTLRCSPRSGDLSVYWYQQSLDQGLQFLIQYYNGEERAKGNILERFSAQQFPDLHSELNLSSLELGDSALYFCASSDTPGQGAQEQYFGPGTRLTVT.